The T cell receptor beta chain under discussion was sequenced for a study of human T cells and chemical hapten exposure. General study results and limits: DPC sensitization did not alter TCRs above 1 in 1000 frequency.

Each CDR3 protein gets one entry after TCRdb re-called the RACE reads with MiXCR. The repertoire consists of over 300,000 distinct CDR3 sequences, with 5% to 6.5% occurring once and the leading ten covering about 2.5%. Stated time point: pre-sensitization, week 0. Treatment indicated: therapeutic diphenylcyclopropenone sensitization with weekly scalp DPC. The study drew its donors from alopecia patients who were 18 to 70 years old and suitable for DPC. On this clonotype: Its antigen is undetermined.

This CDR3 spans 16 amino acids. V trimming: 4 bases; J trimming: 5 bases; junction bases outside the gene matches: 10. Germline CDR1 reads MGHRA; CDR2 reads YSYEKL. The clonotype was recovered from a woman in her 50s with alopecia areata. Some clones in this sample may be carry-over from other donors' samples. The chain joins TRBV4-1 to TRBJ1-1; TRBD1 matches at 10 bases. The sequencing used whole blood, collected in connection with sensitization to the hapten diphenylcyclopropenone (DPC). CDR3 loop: CASSPDRGRGVTEAFF. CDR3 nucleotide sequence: TGCGCCAGCAGCCCCGACAGGGGGCGCGGGGTTACTGAAGCTTTCTTT.